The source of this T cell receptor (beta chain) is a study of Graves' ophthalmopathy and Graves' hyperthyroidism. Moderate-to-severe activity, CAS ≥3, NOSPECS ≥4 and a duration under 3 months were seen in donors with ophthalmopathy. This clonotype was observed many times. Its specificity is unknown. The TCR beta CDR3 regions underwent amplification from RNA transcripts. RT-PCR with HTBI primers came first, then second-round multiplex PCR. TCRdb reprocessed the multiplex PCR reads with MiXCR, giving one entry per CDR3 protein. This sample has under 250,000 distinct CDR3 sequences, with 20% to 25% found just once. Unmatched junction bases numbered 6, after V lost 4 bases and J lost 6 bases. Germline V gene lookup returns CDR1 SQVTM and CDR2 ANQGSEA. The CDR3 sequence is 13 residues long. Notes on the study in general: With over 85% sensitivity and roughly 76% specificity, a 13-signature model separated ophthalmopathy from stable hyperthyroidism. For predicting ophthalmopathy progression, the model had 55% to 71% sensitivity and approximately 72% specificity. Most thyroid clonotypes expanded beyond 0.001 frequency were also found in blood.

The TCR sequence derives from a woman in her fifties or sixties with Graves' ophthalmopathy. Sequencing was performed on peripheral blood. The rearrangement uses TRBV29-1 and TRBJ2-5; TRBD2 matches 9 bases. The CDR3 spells CSVVREGLKTQYF. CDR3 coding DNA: TGCAGCGTTGTGCGGGAGGGCCTGAAGACCCAGTACTTC.